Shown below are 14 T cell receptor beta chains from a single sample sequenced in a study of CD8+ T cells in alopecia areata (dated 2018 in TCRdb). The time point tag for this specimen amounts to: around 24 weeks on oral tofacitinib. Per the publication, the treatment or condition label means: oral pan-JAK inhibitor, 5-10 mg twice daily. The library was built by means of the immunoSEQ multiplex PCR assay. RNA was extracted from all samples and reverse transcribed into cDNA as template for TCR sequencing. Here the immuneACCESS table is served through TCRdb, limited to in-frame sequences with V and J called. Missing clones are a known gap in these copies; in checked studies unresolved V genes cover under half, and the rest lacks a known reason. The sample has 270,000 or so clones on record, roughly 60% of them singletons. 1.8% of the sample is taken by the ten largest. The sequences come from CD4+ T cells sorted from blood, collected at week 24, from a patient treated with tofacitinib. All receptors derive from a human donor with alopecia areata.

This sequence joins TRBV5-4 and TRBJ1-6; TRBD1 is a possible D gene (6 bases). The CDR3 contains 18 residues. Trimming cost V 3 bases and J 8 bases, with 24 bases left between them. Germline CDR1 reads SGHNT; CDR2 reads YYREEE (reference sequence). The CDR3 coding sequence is TGTGCCAGCAGCTCTGACGTCGGTGGGGGCGCCATGGATTCACCCCTCCACTTT. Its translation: CASSSDVGGGAMDSPLHF.

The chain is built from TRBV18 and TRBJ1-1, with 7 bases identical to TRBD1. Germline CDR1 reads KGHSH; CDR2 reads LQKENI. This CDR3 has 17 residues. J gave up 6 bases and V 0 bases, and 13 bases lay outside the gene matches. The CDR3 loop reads CASSPPGAWTGSAEAFF. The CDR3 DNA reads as TGTGCCAGCTCACCACCCGGAGCGTGGACAGGTAGCGCTGAAGCTTTCTTT.

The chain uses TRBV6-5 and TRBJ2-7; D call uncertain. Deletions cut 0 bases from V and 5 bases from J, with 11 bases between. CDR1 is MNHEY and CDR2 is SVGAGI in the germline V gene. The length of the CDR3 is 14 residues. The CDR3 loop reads CASSYSGVLNEQYF. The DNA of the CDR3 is TGTGCCAGCAGTTACTCTGGGGTCCTTAACGAGCAGTACTTC.

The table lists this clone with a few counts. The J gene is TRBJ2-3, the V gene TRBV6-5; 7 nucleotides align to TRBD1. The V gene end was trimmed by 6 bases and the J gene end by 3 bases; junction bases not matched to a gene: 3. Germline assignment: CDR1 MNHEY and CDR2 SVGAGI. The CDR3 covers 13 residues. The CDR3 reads CASRETGTDTQYF. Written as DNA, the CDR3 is TGTGCCAGCAGAGAGACAGGGACAGATACGCAGTATTTT.

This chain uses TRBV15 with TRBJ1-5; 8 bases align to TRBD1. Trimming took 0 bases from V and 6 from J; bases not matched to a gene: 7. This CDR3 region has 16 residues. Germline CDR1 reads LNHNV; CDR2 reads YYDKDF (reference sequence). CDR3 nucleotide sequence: TGTGCCACCAGCAGAGATGCCAGAACAGGGGGTCAGCCCCAGCATTTT. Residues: CATSRDARTGGQPQHF. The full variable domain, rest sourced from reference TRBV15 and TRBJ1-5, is DAMVIQNPRYQVTQFGKPVTLSCSQTLNHNVMYWYQQKSSQAPKLLFHYYDKDFNNEADTPDNFQSRRPNTSFCFLDIRSPGLGDTAMYLCATSRDARTGGQPQHFGDGTRLSIL.

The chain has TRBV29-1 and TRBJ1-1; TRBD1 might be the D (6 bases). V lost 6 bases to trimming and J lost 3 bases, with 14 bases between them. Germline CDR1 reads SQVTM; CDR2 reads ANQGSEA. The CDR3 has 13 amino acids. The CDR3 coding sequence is TGCAGCGTCGCCGGGACATTTTACACTGAAGCTTTCTTT. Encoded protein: CSVAGTFYTEAFF.

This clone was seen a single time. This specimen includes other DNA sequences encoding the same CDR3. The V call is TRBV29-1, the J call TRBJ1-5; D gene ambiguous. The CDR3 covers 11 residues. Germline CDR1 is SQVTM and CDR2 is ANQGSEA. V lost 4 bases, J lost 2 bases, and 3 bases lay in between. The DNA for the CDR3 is TGCAGCGTTGGGGGCAATCAGCCCCAGCATTTT. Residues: CSVGGNQPQHF.

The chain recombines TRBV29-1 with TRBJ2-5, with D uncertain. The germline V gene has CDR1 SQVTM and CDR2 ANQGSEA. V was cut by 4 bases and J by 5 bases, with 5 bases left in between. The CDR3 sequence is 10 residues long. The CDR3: CSVVVETQYF. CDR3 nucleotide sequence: TGCAGCGTTGTCGTTGAGACCCAGTACTTC.

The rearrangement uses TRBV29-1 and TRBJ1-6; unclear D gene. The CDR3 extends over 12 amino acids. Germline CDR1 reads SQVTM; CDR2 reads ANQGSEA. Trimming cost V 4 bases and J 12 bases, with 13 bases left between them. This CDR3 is CSVVWGAGPLHF. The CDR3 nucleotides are TGCAGCGTTGTGTGGGGTGCCGGACCCCTCCACTTT.

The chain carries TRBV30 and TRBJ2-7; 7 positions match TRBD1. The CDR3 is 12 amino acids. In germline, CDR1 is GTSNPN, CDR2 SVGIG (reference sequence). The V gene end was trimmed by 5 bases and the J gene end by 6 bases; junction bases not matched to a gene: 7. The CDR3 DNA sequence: TGTGCCTGGTCAGGGGGTAAGGTCGAGCAGTACTTC. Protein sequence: CAWSGGKVEQYF.

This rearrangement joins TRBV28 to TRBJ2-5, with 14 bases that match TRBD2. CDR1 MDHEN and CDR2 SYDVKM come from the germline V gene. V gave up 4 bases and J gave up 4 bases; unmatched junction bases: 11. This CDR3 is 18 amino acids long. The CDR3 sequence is CASSSDGTSGGNSETQYF. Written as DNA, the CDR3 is TGTGCCAGCAGTTCGGACGGGACTAGCGGGGGAAATTCAGAGACCCAGTACTTC.

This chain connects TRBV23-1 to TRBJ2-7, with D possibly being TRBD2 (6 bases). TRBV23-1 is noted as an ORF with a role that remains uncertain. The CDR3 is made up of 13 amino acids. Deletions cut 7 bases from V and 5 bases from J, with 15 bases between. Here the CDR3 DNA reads TGCGCCAGCATTGCGGGGACCTGCCACGAGCAGTACTTC. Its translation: CASIAGTCHEQYF.

CDR3 region: CASSENYEQYF. CDR3 in DNA: TGTGCCAGCAGTGAAAACTACGAGCAGTACTTC. V is TRBV25-1 and J is TRBJ2-7; no clear D. V was shortened by 2 bases and J by 3 bases, with 2 bases between the two germline ends. Germline V CDR1 and CDR2: MGHDK, SYGVNS. This CDR3 region has 11 residues.

The CDR3 spells CASSIGTSRVLDYGYTF. DNA of the CDR3: TGTGCCAGCTCCATCGGGACGTCGAGAGTCTTAGACTATGGCTACACCTTC. J is TRBJ1-2 and V is TRBV25-1; a weak D match, TRBD1 (5 bases). The V gene lost 8 bases and the J gene lost 3 bases, with 25 bases spanning the gap. This CDR3 has 17 residues. Germline V gene sequence: CDR1 MGHDK, CDR2 SYGVNS.